This TCR beta chain came from a study of T cells in Graves' hyperthyroidism and ophthalmopathy. The ends lost 0 bases at V and 1 base at J; junction bases unmatched: 1. The CDR3 runs 15 residues. Looked up from germline, CDR1 is SGHTS and CDR2 is YDEGEE. Amplification targeted TCR beta CDR3 regions from RNA transcripts. When the TCR CDR3 underwent first-round RT-PCR, the HTBI primer set was used. TCRdb re-derived calls from the multiplex PCR reads in MiXCR, one entry per CDR3 protein. Of approximately 100,000 distinct CDR3 sequences in the sample, about 40% were seen once. This clonotype was seen at least ten times.

The source material was peripheral blood or thyroid tissue (not recorded which). The genes are TRBV5-8 and TRBJ2-7; 10 bases are a match to TRBD2. The source is a woman in her twenties or thirties with Graves' hyperthyroidism. CDR3 sequence reads: CASSLVSGGSYEQYF. The CDR3 nucleotides are TGTGCCAGCAGCTTGGTTAGCGGGGGGTCCTACGAGCAGTACTTC.